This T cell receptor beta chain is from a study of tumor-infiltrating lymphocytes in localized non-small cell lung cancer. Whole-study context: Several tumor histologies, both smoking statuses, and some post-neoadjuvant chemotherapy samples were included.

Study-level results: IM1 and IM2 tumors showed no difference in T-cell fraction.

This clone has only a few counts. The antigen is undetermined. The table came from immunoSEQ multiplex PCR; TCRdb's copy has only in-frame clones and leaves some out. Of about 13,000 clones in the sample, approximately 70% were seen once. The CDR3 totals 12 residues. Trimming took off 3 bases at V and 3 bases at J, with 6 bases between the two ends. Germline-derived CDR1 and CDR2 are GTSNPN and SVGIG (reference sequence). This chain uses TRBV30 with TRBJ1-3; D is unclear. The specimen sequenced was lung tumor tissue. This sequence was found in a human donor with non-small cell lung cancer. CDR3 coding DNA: TGTGCCTGGAGCGGAAGTGGAAACACCATATATTTT. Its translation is CAWSGSGNTIYF.